Described below is a single T cell receptor (beta chain) sequence and its context. In the authors' methods: Amplification from reference gene primers served as the basis for estimated nucleated cell counts. Using immunoSEQ multiplex PCR, the repertoire was profiled, and TCRdb retains in-frame clones only, with some absent. V, J and clone size were drawn from that table, and D and trimming were deduced from the DNA. Of roughly 260,000 clones listed, approximately 92% are singletons. The data derive from a study of blood T cell repertoires in COVID-19. Background on the study: Whether acute or convalescent, the COVID-19 samples came from the United States, Italy and Spain. T cells, B-cell-depleted T cells, or PBMCs supplied cDNA or gDNA.

CDR3 size: 16 residues. Germline CDR1 and CDR2: MNHEY and SMNVEV (reference sequence). The V and J ends lost 10 bases and 0 bases, in that order; junction bases with no gene match: 12. This receptor was obtained from a person aged 18 to 35 with COVID-19, enrolled during active disease. The chain recombines TRBV27 with TRBJ2-1, with 7 positions matching TRBD2. The sequenced sample consisted of peripheral blood. CDR3 coding DNA: TGTGCCACAGGTCGACTAGCACCAAGCTCCTACAATGAGCAGTTCTTC. It yields the protein CATGRLAPSSYNEQFF.